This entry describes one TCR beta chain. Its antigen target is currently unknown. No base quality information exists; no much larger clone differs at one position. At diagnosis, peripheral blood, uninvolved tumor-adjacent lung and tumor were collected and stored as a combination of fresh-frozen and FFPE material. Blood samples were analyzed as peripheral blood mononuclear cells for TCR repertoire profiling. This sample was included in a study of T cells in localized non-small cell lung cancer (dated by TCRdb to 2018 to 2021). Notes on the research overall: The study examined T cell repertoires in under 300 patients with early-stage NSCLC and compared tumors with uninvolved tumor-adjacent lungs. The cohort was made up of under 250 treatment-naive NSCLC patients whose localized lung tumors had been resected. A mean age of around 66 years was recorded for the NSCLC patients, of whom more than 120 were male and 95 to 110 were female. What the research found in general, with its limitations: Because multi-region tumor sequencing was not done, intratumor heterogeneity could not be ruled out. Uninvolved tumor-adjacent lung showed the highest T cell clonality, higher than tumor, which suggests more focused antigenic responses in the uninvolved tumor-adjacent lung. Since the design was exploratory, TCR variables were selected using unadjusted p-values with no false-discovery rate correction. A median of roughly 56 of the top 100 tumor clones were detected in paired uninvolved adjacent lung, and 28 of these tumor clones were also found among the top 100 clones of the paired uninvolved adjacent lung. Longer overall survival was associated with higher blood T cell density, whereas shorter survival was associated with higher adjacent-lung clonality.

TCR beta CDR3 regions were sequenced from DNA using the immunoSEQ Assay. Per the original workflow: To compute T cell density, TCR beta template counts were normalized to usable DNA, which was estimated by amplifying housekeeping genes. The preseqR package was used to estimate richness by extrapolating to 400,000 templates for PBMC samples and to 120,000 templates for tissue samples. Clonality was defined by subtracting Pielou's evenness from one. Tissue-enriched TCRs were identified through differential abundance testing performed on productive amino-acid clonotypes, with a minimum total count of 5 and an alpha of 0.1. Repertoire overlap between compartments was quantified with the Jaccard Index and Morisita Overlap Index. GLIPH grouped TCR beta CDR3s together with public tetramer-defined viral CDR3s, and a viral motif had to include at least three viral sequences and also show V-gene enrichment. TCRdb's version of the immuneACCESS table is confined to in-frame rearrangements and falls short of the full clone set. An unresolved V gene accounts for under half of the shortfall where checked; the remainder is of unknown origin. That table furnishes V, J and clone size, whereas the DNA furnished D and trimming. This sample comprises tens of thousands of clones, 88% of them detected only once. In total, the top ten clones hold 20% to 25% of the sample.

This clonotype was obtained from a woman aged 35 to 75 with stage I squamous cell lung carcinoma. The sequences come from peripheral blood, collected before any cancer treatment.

The sequenced DNA: TGTGCCAGCTCACCCTCGGGGATGCACGAGCAGTACTTC. This gives the protein CASSPSGMHEQYF. The rearrangement combines TRBV18 with TRBJ2-7; the D gene is perhaps TRBD2, on 5 matching bases. From the cysteine up to the phenylalanine, the CDR3 has a length of 13 residues. The kept DNA is CDR3 alone, 39 bases in frame from the first base. According to the germline V gene, CDR1 reads KGHSH and CDR2 reads LQKENI. V loses 3 bases of germline sequence and J loses 5 bases, and the interval between the two ends is 11 bases.